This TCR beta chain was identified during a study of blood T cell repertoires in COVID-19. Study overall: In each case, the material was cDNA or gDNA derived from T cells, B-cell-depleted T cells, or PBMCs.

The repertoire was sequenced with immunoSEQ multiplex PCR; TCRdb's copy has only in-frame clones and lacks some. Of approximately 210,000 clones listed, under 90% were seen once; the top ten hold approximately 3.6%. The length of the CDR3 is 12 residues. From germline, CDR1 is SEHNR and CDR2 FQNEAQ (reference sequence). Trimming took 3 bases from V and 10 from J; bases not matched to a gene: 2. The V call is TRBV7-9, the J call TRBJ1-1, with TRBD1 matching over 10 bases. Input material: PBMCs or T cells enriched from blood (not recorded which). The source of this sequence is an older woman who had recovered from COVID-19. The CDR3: CASSFRDRGAFF. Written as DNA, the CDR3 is TGTGCCAGCAGCTTCCGGGACAGGGGAGCTTTCTTT.